This T cell receptor beta chain was captured by sequencing in a study of T-cell reconstitution after alpha-beta-depleted transplantation in children. Unique molecular identifiers were used in preparing the TCRbeta library. TCRdb fed the PCR reads into MiXCR, producing one record per CDR3 protein. The repertoire consists of about 350,000 distinct CDR3 sequences, with 10% to 15% occurring once and the leading ten covering approximately 4.3%. The CDR3 consists of 15 residues. Germline V gives CDR1 DFQATT, CDR2 SNEGSKA (reference sequence). The V segment lost 0 bases and the J segment 6 bases; nucleotides outside the gene matches: 4.

Sequenced material: PBMCs, taken from the stem cell graft. This sequence joins TRBV20-1 and TRBJ1-4, with 10 bases fitting TRBD1. The receptor was isolated from a human donor who donated a stem cell graft to a child with Fanconi anemia. CDR3 in DNA: TGCAGTGCTAGAGATCCCGGGACAGGGGATGAAAAACTGTTTTTT. Translating it yields CSARDPGTGDEKLFF.